These 30 T cell receptor beta chains share one sample of origin, sequenced in a study of cytomegalovirus exposure and HLA in healthy donors (dated by TCRdb to between 2016 and 2019). The method was the immunoSEQ multiplex PCR assay. For the multiplex PCR, a mixture combining 60 forward primers for TCR Vbeta segments and 13 reverse primers for TCR Jbeta segments was used. The immuneACCESS repertoire file appears here via TCRdb, limited to in-frame rearrangements. These files lack a portion of the clones; in checked studies, under half of the deficit traces to unresolved V genes, and the cause of the others is not known. This sample comprises about 190,000 clones, less than 85% of them detected only once. The top ten clonotypes cover about 4.4% of the sample. Sequencing input: PBMCs. These receptor sequences come from a man younger than 45 in good health and CMV-seropositive.

This sequence joins TRBV28 and TRBJ2-5; 8 nucleotides line up with TRBD2. V gave up 3 bases and J gave up 2 bases; unmatched junction bases: 11. Germline V lookup: CDR1 MDHEN, CDR2 SYDVKM. The CDR3 is 17 residues long. Here the CDR3 DNA reads TGTGCCAGCAGTTTTCCCCAAGCGGGAGTTGAGCAAGAGACCCAGTACTTC. Translated: CASSFPQAGVEQETQYF.

V and J are TRBV4-2 and TRBJ2-1; 9 nucleotides match TRBD2. CDR3 size: 17 residues. Germline V gene lookup returns CDR1 LGHNA and CDR2 YNFKEQ. Trimming removed 0 bases from V and 0 bases from J; junction bases left unmatched: 3. The CDR3 protein is CASSQDLAGDSYNEQFF. The CDR3 DNA is TGTGCCAGCAGCCAAGACTTAGCGGGAGACTCCTACAATGAGCAGTTCTTC.

The rearrangement links TRBV6-6 to TRBJ1-2, with D perhaps TRBD1 (5 bases). Germline-derived CDR1 and CDR2 are MNHNY and SVGAGI (reference sequence). V was shortened by 5 bases and J by 7 bases, with 20 bases between the two germline ends. This CDR3 region has 15 residues. CDR3 sequence reads: CASSTPGGEFGGYTF. The CDR3 nucleotides are TGTGCCAGCAGTACCCCGGGAGGGGAGTTCGGTGGCTACACCTTC.

The chain joins TRBV7-8 to TRBJ2-3; D gene unclear. Germline-derived CDR1 and CDR2 are SGHVS and FQNEAQ. V was cut by 2 bases and J by 0 bases, with 6 bases left in between. The CDR3 is 14 amino acids. This chain's CDR3 is CASSLFRSTDTQYF. The CDR3, as DNA: TGTGCCAGCAGCTTATTCCGGAGCACAGATACGCAGTATTTT.

V and J are TRBV9 and TRBJ2-1, with D tentatively TRBD2 (6 bases). The CDR3 covers 18 residues. Germline CDR1 is SGDLS and CDR2 is YYNGEE. V shed 0 bases and J shed 0 bases, with 16 bases lying between them. In nucleotides, the CDR3 is TGTGCCAGCAGCGTAGCTACGGGCGGCGGGACCTCCTACAATGAGCAGTTCTTC. Amino acid sequence: CASSVATGGGTSYNEQFF.

This clone showed up just once. This sequence joins TRBV28 and TRBJ2-7, with 13 bases identical to TRBD2. The CDR3 runs 15 residues. The germline V gene has CDR1 MDHEN and CDR2 SYDVKM. The J segment lost 3 bases and the V segment lost 4 bases, leaving 3 bases of the junction unmatched. CDR3 residues: CASSSRTSGSYEQYF. The CDR3 nucleotides read TGTGCCAGCAGTTCCAGGACTAGCGGGAGCTACGAGCAGTACTTC.

The chain combines TRBV5-4 with TRBJ2-2; D gene ambiguous. The CDR3 totals 15 residues. Trimming took off 1 base at V and 8 bases at J, with 15 bases between the two ends. CDR1 is SGHNT and CDR2 is YYREEE in the germline V gene (reference sequence). CDR3: CASSLPTDRVGELFF. CDR3 sequence (DNA): TGTGCCAGCAGCTTGCCAACCGACCGGGTTGGGGAGCTGTTTTTT.

The V gene is TRBV15, the J gene TRBJ1-1; 7 bases are shared with TRBD1. The CDR3 has 13 amino acids. Losses at the gene ends were 3 bases for V and 11 bases for J; bases not matched to a gene: 9. Per the germline V gene, CDR1 is LNHNV and CDR2 is YYDKDF (reference sequence). CDR3 region: CATSRVNRGGAFF. The CDR3 bases are TGTGCCACCAGCAGGGTAAACAGGGGTGGTGCTTTCTTT.

The chain recombines TRBV5-6 with TRBJ2-3; D perhaps matches TRBD2 (5 bases). Trimming pared 0 bases from V and 0 bases from J, leaving 11 bases between. Per germline, CDR1 SGHDT and CDR2 YYEEEE. This CDR3 has 16 amino acids. The DNA of the CDR3 is TGTGCCAGCAGCTTGGCTCGCGGGCTTAGCACAGATACGCAGTATTTT. It yields the protein CASSLARGLSTDTQYF.

The chain links TRBV7-3 to TRBJ2-2, with 7 nucleotides matching TRBD1. V trimming: 8 bases; J trimming: 4 bases; junction bases outside the gene matches: 7. CDR3 length equals 14 residues. The germline gives CDR1 SGHTA, CDR2 FQGTGA. CDR3 in amino acids: CASHSTGATGELFF. CDR3 nucleotides: TGTGCCAGCCACAGTACAGGGGCCACCGGGGAGCTGTTTTTT.

The V call is TRBV30, the J call TRBJ2-3, with TRBD1 matching 7 bases. This CDR3 has 17 amino acids. Unmatched junction bases numbered 9, after V lost 0 bases and J lost 0 bases. CDR1 is GTSNPN and CDR2 is SVGIG in the germline V gene (reference sequence). This CDR3 reads CAWSVLRGGTSTDTQYF. The CDR3 nucleotides read TGTGCCTGGAGTGTACTTCGAGGGGGCACTAGCACAGATACGCAGTATTTT.

J is TRBJ1-1 and V is TRBV6-1; D gene uncertain. With 8 bases removed from V and 4 bases from J, the gap between germline ends came to 11 bases. CDR3 size: 12 residues. Looked up from germline, CDR1 is MNHNS and CDR2 is SASEGT. The CDR3: CASCTAITEAFF. CDR3 nucleotides: TGTGCCAGCTGCACCGCGATCACTGAAGCTTTCTTT.

The V call is TRBV5-6, the J call TRBJ1-1; D remains unclear. Germline V gene data show CDR1 as SGHDT and CDR2 as YYEEEE. The germline V and J ends were trimmed by 5 bases and 0 bases, with 8 bases remaining between them. The CDR3 extends over 13 amino acids. The CDR3 loop reads CASRRKMNTEAFF. In DNA, the CDR3 is TGTGCCAGCAGGCGTAAAATGAACACTGAAGCTTTCTTT.

The chain has TRBV7-2 and TRBJ2-5; D gene ambiguous. The J call may be mistaken, given a closer DNA end match to TRBJ2-7. The CDR3 has 12 amino acids. The germline gives CDR1 SGHTA, CDR2 FQGNSA. The CDR3 DNA sequence: TGTGCCAGCAGCTTAGGTGTCTACGAGCAGTACTTC. This sequence encodes CASSLGVYEQYF.

The chain couples TRBV5-6 to TRBJ2-1; 8 bases are a match to TRBD1. The length of the CDR3 is 17 residues. CDR1 and CDR2 from the germline V gene are SGHDT and YYEEEE. Trimming took 4 bases from V and 0 from J; bases not matched to a gene: 9. This chain's CDR3 is CASSKPGQVSSYNEQFF. The DNA of the CDR3 is TGTGCCAGCAGCAAACCGGGACAGGTAAGCTCCTACAATGAGCAGTTCTTC.

The rearrangement joins TRBV28 to TRBJ2-5, with 7 bases aligning to TRBD2. The CDR3 spans 14 residues. The V and J ends lost 6 bases and 11 bases, in that order; junction bases with no gene match: 15. CDR1 and CDR2 (germline): MDHEN, SYDVKM. For the CDR3, the DNA is TGTGCCAGCAGCCCCGGGGGGAAGCGGGACTCGCAGTACTTC. It translates to CASSPGGKRDSQYF.

This clone appeared once. This sequence joins TRBV9 and TRBJ2-2; 7 nucleotides match TRBD2. The CDR3 has 15 residues. Germline V gene lookup returns CDR1 SGDLS and CDR2 YYNGEE. Germline trimming cut 4 bases from V and 2 bases from J; bases unmatched to any gene: 5. CDR3 amino acids: CASSSSGTNTGELFF. The CDR3 bases are TGTGCCAGCAGCTCTAGCGGCACAAACACCGGGGAGCTGTTTTTT.

The V gene is TRBV28, the J gene TRBJ1-5, with 11 bases lining up with TRBD1. V shed 0 bases and J 3 bases; nucleotides not matched to a gene: 4. Per germline, CDR1 MDHEN and CDR2 SYDVKM. The length of the CDR3 is 17 residues. The CDR3 nucleotides read TGTGCCAGCAGTTTATGGGGGACAGGGGGGTACAATCAGCCCCAGCATTTT. Translating it yields CASSLWGTGGYNQPQHF.

V is TRBV6-5 and J is TRBJ2-7, with TRBD2 matching over 7 bases. V lost 8 bases to trimming and J lost 3 bases; unmatched junction nucleotides: 10. The CDR3 runs to 14 residues. Germline lookup yields CDR1 MNHEY and CDR2 SVGAGI. The CDR3 DNA follows: TGTGCCAGCGGGCCCAGCGGGACCCTCTACGAGCAGTACTTC. It is translated as CASGPSGTLYEQYF.

The chain carries TRBV6-1 and TRBJ2-5, with 7 bases fitting TRBD1. CDR3 length: 14 residues. The trim removed 10 bases at V and 5 bases at J, leaving 13 bases unmatched. The germline V gene has CDR1 MNHNS and CDR2 SASEGT. CDR3 nucleotide sequence: TGTGCCATCCCCGGGGACAGCTTATCGGAGACCCAGTACTTC. It encodes CAIPGDSLSETQYF.

This chain uses TRBV6-5 with TRBJ1-2; D remains ambiguous. This CDR3 comprises 15 residues. With 4 bases removed from V and 4 bases from J, the gap between germline ends came to 16 bases. Germline lookup yields CDR1 MNHEY and CDR2 SVGAGI. The CDR3 here is CASSSDGVNIYGYTF. CDR3 bases: TGTGCCAGCAGTTCGGACGGGGTGAATATCTATGGCTACACCTTC.

The J gene is TRBJ2-5, the V gene TRBV5-1, with a weak D call TRBD2 (6 bases). Trimming stripped 4 bases from V and 3 bases from J, with 19 bases between. CDR3 length: 16 amino acids. Germline CDR1 and CDR2: SGHRS and YFSETQ. Here the CDR3 reads CASSQRGAGSEETQYF. The CDR3 DNA sequence: TGCGCCAGCAGCCAAAGAGGGGCCGGGAGTGAAGAGACCCAGTACTTC.

V gene TRBV7-2 combines with J gene TRBJ1-1, with 7 bases aligning to TRBD1. V lost 5 bases, J lost 5 bases, and 8 bases stayed unmatched. CDR1 is SGHTA and CDR2 is FQGNSA in the germline V gene. The CDR3 totals 14 residues. The CDR3 DNA reads as TGTGCCAGCAGCAGAGGGGGCGCGGATACTGAAGCTTTCTTT. Its translation is CASSRGGADTEAFF.

J is TRBJ1-2 and V is TRBV10-3; tentative D call: TRBD1 (6 bases). Looked up from germline, CDR1 is ENHRY and CDR2 is SYGVKD. This CDR3 region has 12 residues. V dropped 7 bases and J dropped 3 bases, with 9 bases sitting between them. The CDR3 region has the DNA TGTGCCATCAAGTGGACAGACTATGGCTACACCTTC. Its translation is CAIKWTDYGYTF.

The V call is TRBV27, the J call TRBJ2-7, with TRBD1 matching over 8 bases. The CDR3 is 18 residues long. J gave up 7 bases and V 8 bases, and 25 bases lay outside the gene matches. The germline V gene encodes CDR1 MNHEY and CDR2 SMNVEV (reference sequence). The CDR3 region is CASRFPCRGPLDPTEQYF. The CDR3 DNA reads as TGTGCCAGCCGATTTCCTTGCAGGGGGCCCTTAGACCCAACTGAGCAGTACTTC.

The V gene is TRBV7-2, the J gene TRBJ2-7; 9 nucleotides line up with TRBD1. CDR1 is SGHTA and CDR2 is FQGNSA in the germline V gene. The V segment lost 3 bases and the J segment 4 bases; nucleotides outside the gene matches: 4. There are 14 residues in the CDR3. The CDR3 DNA reads TGTGCCAGCAGCTTCGACAGGGGGAGGTACGAGCAGTACTTC. Amino acid sequence: CASSFDRGRYEQYF. The entire variable domain, with the rest obtained from reference TRBV7-2 and TRBJ2-7, is as follows: GAGVSQSPSNKVTEKGKDVELRCDPISGHTALYWYRQSLGQGLEFLIYFQGNSAPDKSGLPSDRFSAERTGGSVSTLTIQRTQQEDSAVYLCASSFDRGRYEQYFGPGTRLTVT.

J is TRBJ2-3 and V is TRBV5-8, with D possibly TRBD2 on 5 matching bases. Germline CDR1 reads SGHTS; CDR2 reads YDEGEE. V lost 0 bases and J 6 bases, leaving 8 bases between the germline ends. The CDR3 sequence is 13 residues long. In DNA, the CDR3 is TGTGCCAGCAGCTTGGACGGGGTGGATACGCAGTATTTT. Its translation: CASSLDGVDTQYF.

This clone was counted only a few times. This rearrangement joins TRBV5-4 to TRBJ2-7; D is undetermined. V lost 0 bases, J lost 0 bases, and 7 bases lay in between. Germline CDR1 reads SGHNT; CDR2 reads YYREEE (reference sequence). This CDR3 region has 14 residues. CDR3 DNA sequence: TGTGCCAGCAGCTTGGACGGTAGCTCCTACGAGCAGTACTTC. Translation: CASSLDGSSYEQYF.

This clone was counted a single time. This chain joins TRBV9 and TRBJ2-3, with TRBD2 matching 12 bases. The junction had 4 bases not matched to a gene; V was cut back by 3 bases and J by 2 bases. Germline-derived CDR1 and CDR2 are SGDLS and YYNGEE. This CDR3 has 16 residues. The CDR3, as DNA: TGTGCCAGCAGCGAGGGGACTAGCGGGCACACAGATACGCAGTATTTT. The encoded protein is CASSEGTSGHTDTQYF.

The J gene is TRBJ2-7, the V gene TRBV18; 8 nucleotides agree with TRBD2. The CDR3 loop spans 12 amino acids. V lost 4 bases to trimming and J lost 7 bases; unmatched junction nucleotides: 3. Germline CDR1 KGHSH, CDR2 LQKENI. In nucleotides, the CDR3 is TGTGCCAGCTCACTCTCGGGGGGGGAGCAGTACTTC. It is translated as CASSLSGGEQYF.